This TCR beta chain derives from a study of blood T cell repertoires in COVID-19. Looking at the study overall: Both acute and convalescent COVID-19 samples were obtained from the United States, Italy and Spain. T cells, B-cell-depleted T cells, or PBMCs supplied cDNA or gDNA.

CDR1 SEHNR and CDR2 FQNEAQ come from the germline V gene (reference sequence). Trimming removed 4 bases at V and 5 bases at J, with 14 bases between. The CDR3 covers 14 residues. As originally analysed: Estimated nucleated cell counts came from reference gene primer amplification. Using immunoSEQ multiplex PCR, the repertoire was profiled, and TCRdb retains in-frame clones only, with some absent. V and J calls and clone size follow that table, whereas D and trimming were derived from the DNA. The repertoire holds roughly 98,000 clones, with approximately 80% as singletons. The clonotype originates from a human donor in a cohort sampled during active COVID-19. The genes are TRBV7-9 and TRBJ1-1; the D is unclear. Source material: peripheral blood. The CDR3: CASSSLRGGTEAFF. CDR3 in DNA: TGTGCCAGCAGCTCCCTGCGGGGAGGGACTGAAGCTTTCTTT.